These 29 T cell receptor beta chains were sequenced from one sample in a study of blood T cell repertoires in COVID-19. Profiling relied on immunoSEQ multiplex PCR, and the TCRdb table lists in-frame clones only, not all of them. The sample yields 250,000 or so clones, approximately 86% seen once. Sequences were obtained from peripheral blood. Every receptor here comes from a man aged 25 to 40 with active or convalescent COVID-19.

This chain uses TRBV5-1 with TRBJ1-2; tentative D call: TRBD1 (5 bases). The CDR3 loop spans 16 amino acids. In germline, CDR1 is SGHRS, CDR2 YFSETQ. Trimming removed 0 bases at V and 8 bases at J, with 20 bases between. The CDR3 protein is CASSLAPGLSSGGYTF. As DNA, the CDR3 is TGCGCCAGCAGCTTGGCTCCGGGACTTTCGTCCGGGGGCTACACCTTC.

V and J are TRBV27 and TRBJ2-3; 16 bases line up with TRBD2. The germline CDR1 and CDR2 sequences are MNHEY and SMNVEV (reference sequence). With 5 bases clipped from V and 2 bases from J, the junction kept 10 bases outside the gene matches. This CDR3 has 19 amino acids. This CDR3 is CASSGPGTSGGDSTDTQYF. CDR3 in DNA: TGTGCCAGCAGTGGTCCCGGGACTAGCGGGGGGGACTCCACAGATACGCAGTATTTT.

The chain is built from TRBV24-1 and TRBJ2-5; possibly TRBD2 for D (7 bases). There are 15 residues in the CDR3. Germline CDR1 and CDR2: KGHDR and SFDVKD. Trimming took off 7 bases at V and 1 base at J, with 15 bases between the two ends. The CDR3 region has the DNA TGTGCCACCAGCGAGGGGGGGGCCGTCCAAGAGACCCAGTACTTC. This translates into CATSEGGAVQETQYF.

Here the CDR3 reads CASSIRPGSETYGYTF. The CDR3 DNA sequence: TGTGCCAGCAGCATTCGGCCCGGGTCCGAGACCTATGGCTACACCTTC. The chain links TRBV5-5 to TRBJ1-2, with D unresolved. Germline CDR1 is SGHKS and CDR2 is YYEKEE (reference sequence). The CDR3 covers 16 residues. V was clipped by 4 bases and J by 4 bases, with 20 bases between them.

The V call is TRBV3-1 (or the pseudogene TRBV3-2), the J call TRBJ1-2; D unclear. The V end was cut by 4 bases, the J end by 7 bases, with 13 bases between. CDR3 size: 13 residues. Germline V lookup: CDR1 LGHDT, CDR2 YNNKEL (reference sequence). This chain's CDR3 is CASSPRGLGGYTF. As DNA, the CDR3 is TGTGCCAGCAGCCCACGCGGGCTTGGTGGCTACACCTTC.

The chain links TRBV19 to TRBJ2-7; weak D call: TRBD1 (6 bases). The V and J ends lost 5 bases and 3 bases respectively, with 14 bases between them. This CDR3 is 14 amino acids long. CDR1 LNHDA and CDR2 SQIVND come from the germline V gene (reference sequence). The CDR3 loop reads CASSLQGPFYEQYF. The CDR3 DNA follows: TGTGCCAGTAGTTTACAGGGTCCATTCTACGAGCAGTACTTC. Full variable domain (missing parts from reference TRBV19 and TRBJ2-7): DGGITQSPKYLFRKEGQNVTLSCEQNLNHDAMYWYRQDPGQGLRLIYYSQIVNDFQKGDIAEGYSVSREKKESFPLTVTSAQKNPTAFYLCASSLQGPFYEQYFGPGTRLTVT.

This chain uses TRBV5-1 with TRBJ1-1; no clear D gene. Looked up from germline, CDR1 is SGHRS and CDR2 is YFSETQ. The CDR3 contains 14 residues. Trimming pared 0 bases from V and 1 base from J, leaving 7 bases between. CDR3 nucleotide sequence: TGCGCCAGCAGCTTGGCTGACAAGAACACTGAAGCTTTCTTT. Translated, it gives CASSLADKNTEAFF.

About this clone: The junction and the germline gene differ at one end; a read error may be behind it. This chain joins TRBV19 and TRBJ1-6, with D perhaps matching TRBD1 (5 bases). Looked up from germline, CDR1 is LNHDA and CDR2 is SQIVND (reference sequence). The CDR3 consists of 17 residues. The CDR3 is CASSIALTASSNSPLHF. The CDR3 DNA sequence: TGTGCCAGTAGTATAGCTCTGACAGCATCCTCTAATTCACCCCTCCACTTT.

This clone was recorded once. V is TRBV6-5 and J is TRBJ2-3, with D possibly TRBD2 on 6 matching bases. Germline CDR1 and CDR2: MNHEY and SVGAGI. CDR3 length: 14 residues. Trimming took 6 bases from V and 6 from J, leaving 16 bases between them. The CDR3 DNA reads TGTGCCAGCAGCTCTCCGGGGGTAGGGGATACGCAGTATTTT. It is translated as CASSSPGVGDTQYF.

The V gene is TRBV28, the J gene TRBJ1-1, with 7 bases fitting TRBD1. The V and J ends lost 7 bases and 0 bases, in that order; junction bases with no gene match: 11. This CDR3 contains 16 residues. Germline lookup yields CDR1 MDHEN and CDR2 SYDVKM. CDR3 residues: CASKDRVSVMNTEAFF. In DNA, the CDR3 is TGTGCCAGCAAAGACAGGGTCAGTGTAATGAACACTGAAGCTTTCTTT.

The chain recombines TRBV30 with TRBJ2-3; weak D call: TRBD1 (6 bases). The V end was cut by 0 bases, the J end by 2 bases, with 12 bases between. Germline values: CDR1 GTSNPN, CDR2 SVGIG (reference sequence). This CDR3 has 15 amino acids. CDR3 protein: CAWSVPRGTTDTQYF. The CDR3 region has the DNA TGTGCCTGGAGTGTACCAAGGGGGACCACAGATACGCAGTATTTT.

This clone showed up just a few times. J is TRBJ2-1 and V is TRBV7-9; the D is unclear. The CDR3 has 14 amino acids. Germline V gives CDR1 SEHNR, CDR2 FQNEAQ (reference sequence). Trimming removed 5 bases from V and 4 bases from J, with 12 bases in between. The DNA for the CDR3 is TGTGCCAGCAGCCCAAGTGGGCCTTACAATGAGCAGTTCTTC. This encodes CASSPSGPYNEQFF. The entire variable domain, with the rest obtained from reference TRBV7-9 and TRBJ2-1, is as follows: DTGVSQNPRHKITKRGQNVTFRCDPISEHNRLYWYRQTLGQGPEFLTYFQNEAQLEKSRLLSDRFSAERPKGSFSTLEIQRTEQGDSAMYLCASSPSGPYNEQFFGPGTRLTVL.

The chain links TRBV27 to TRBJ1-6, with 9 bases fitting TRBD1. Trimming at V came to 2 bases and at J to 9 bases, leaving 5 bases not matched to a gene. Germline V gives CDR1 MNHEY, CDR2 SMNVEV (reference sequence). CDR3 length: 15 residues. The chain's CDR3 is CASSLEGQGVSPLHF. The CDR3 nucleotides are TGTGCCAGCAGTTTAGAGGGACAGGGAGTTTCACCCCTCCACTTT.

The chain recombines TRBV20-1 with TRBJ1-3; a weak D match, TRBD1 (6 bases). CDR1 and CDR2 from the germline V gene are DFQATT and SNEGSKA (reference sequence). Between the trimmed V and J ends, which lost 3 bases and 7 bases, there was a span of 19 bases. The length of the CDR3 is 15 residues. The CDR3 sequence: CSASRGGRRGNTIYF. The CDR3, as DNA: TGCAGTGCTAGTCGCGGGGGGCGCAGAGGGAACACCATATATTTT.

In nucleotides, the CDR3 is TGTGCCACCAGCAGAGTGGCGGGGAGCACAGATACGCAGTATTTT. Amino acid sequence: CATSRVAGSTDTQYF. The chain combines TRBV15 with TRBJ2-3; TRBD2 is a possible D gene (6 bases). From germline, CDR1 is LNHNV and CDR2 YYDKDF (reference sequence). The CDR3 is 15 amino acids. Trimming removed 1 base at V and 0 bases at J, with 8 bases between. The whole variable domain, remainder taken from reference TRBV15 and TRBJ2-3, is DAMVIQNPRYQVTQFGKPVTLSCSQTLNHNVMYWYQQKSSQAPKLLFHYYDKDFNNEADTPDNFQSRRPNTSFCFLDIRSPGLGDTAMYLCATSRVAGSTDTQYFGPGTRLTVL.

Only a few counts were recorded for this clone. The chain carries TRBV6-5 and TRBJ1-2, with TRBD1 identical over 7 bases. The CDR3 has 14 residues. CDR1 and CDR2 from the germline V gene are MNHEY and SVGAGI. Trimming took 6 bases from V and 7 from J; bases not matched to a gene: 11. The CDR3 spells CASSPARQGGGYTF. The CDR3 region has the DNA TGTGCCAGCAGCCCAGCAAGGCAGGGGGGTGGCTACACCTTC.

The chain combines TRBV19 with TRBJ2-3, with TRBD2 matching 7 bases. V trimming: 7 bases; J trimming: 3 bases; junction bases outside the gene matches: 16. Germline assignment: CDR1 LNHDA and CDR2 SQIVND (reference sequence). This CDR3 is built from 17 residues. CDR3: CASKGHRASGRTDTQYF. The CDR3 nucleotides read TGTGCCAGTAAGGGCCATCGGGCTAGCGGAAGGACAGATACGCAGTATTTT. Filled out from reference TRBV19 and TRBJ2-3, the complete variable domain reads DGGITQSPKYLFRKEGQNVTLSCEQNLNHDAMYWYRQDPGQGLRLIYYSQIVNDFQKGDIAEGYSVSREKKESFPLTVTSAQKNPTAFYLCASKGHRASGRTDTQYFGPGTRLTVL.

CDR3 DNA: TGCAGCGTTGAAGGGGACCGGGACACCTCTAACTATGGCTACACCTTC. The encoded protein is CSVEGDRDTSNYGYTF. The genes are TRBV29-1 and TRBJ1-2, with D possibly being TRBD1 (6 bases). The germline V gene encodes CDR1 SQVTM and CDR2 ANQGSEA. The ends were cut back, 1 base at V and 0 bases at J, with 15 bases in the middle. The CDR3 runs to 16 residues.

The chain recombines TRBV29-1 with TRBJ1-6; 9 nucleotides line up with TRBD1. V shed 6 bases and J 7 bases; nucleotides not matched to a gene: 7. From germline, CDR1 is SQVTM and CDR2 ANQGSEA. CDR3 length: 14 residues. Here the CDR3 DNA reads TGCAGCGTACAGGGGGCAGGTTGGAATTCACCCCTCCACTTT. It encodes CSVQGAGWNSPLHF.

V and J are TRBV21-1 and TRBJ2-2; no DNA check was done on the table's D call, TRBD2. TRBV21-1 is tagged as a pseudogene. This CDR3 region has 17 residues. CDR3 residues: CASSKSDLAGLNGELFF. Here the CDR3 DNA reads TGTGCCAGCAGCAAGTCGGACTTAGCGGGGCTTAACGGGGAGCTGTTTTTT.

This clone showed up just once. V is TRBV7-2 and J is TRBJ1-4; no reliable D call. The V and J ends lost 3 bases and 7 bases respectively, with 12 bases between them. The CDR3 extends over 14 amino acids. The V gene's germline CDR1 is SGHTA and CDR2 FQGNSA. In DNA form, the CDR3 reads TGTGCCAGCAGCTTCGGAGGGCTTGGTGAAAAACTGTTTTTT. Translated: CASSFGGLGEKLFF.

This clone was seen a handful of times. This chain joins TRBV6-5 and TRBJ2-7; perhaps TRBD2 as D (5 bases). CDR1 is MNHEY and CDR2 is SVGAGI in the germline V gene. The CDR3 loop spans 15 amino acids. The V gene lost 6 bases and the J gene lost 3 bases, with 18 bases spanning the gap. CDR3 nucleotides: TGTGCCAGCAGACGAACCTCTACTAGATTCTACGAGCAGTACTTC. It specifies CASRRTSTRFYEQYF.

The J gene is TRBJ2-3, the V gene TRBV27; perhaps TRBD2 as D (7 bases). The V end lost 5 bases, the J end lost 0 bases, and 18 bases lay between the germline ends. The CDR3 is 17 amino acids. Germline V gives CDR1 MNHEY, CDR2 SMNVEV (reference sequence). This CDR3 reads CASSPYPGGLSTDTQYF. CDR3 nucleotides: TGTGCCAGCAGTCCCTATCCGGGGGGCCTAAGCACAGATACGCAGTATTTT.

This sequence joins TRBV14 and TRBJ2-2, with D hard to call. The CDR3 contains 23 residues. Germline CDR1 is SGHDN and CDR2 is FVKESK. The V gene lost 2 bases and the J gene lost 5 bases, with 36 bases spanning the gap. CDR3 residues: CASSQKVPVVGWRKTTRTGELFF. CDR3 bases: TGTGCCAGCAGCCAAAAAGTCCCGGTCGTGGGTTGGCGAAAAACGACCAGGACCGGGGAGCTGTTTTTT.

V is TRBV6-4 and J is TRBJ2-3, with 8 bases lining up with TRBD2. This CDR3 has 16 amino acids. V shed 5 bases and J 1 base; nucleotides not matched to a gene: 8. Germline V gene sequence: CDR1 MRHNA, CDR2 SNTAGT. The CDR3 sequence: CASSLGAGVGTDTQYF. CDR3 in DNA: TGTGCCAGCAGTTTGGGAGCGGGGGTAGGCACAGATACGCAGTATTTT.

The CDR3, as DNA: TGTGCCACCAGTGAGGACAGGGGGACAGATGAGCAGTTCTTC. The encoded protein is CATSEDRGTDEQFF. The chain employs TRBV24-1 and TRBJ2-1; 10 nucleotides align to TRBD1. This CDR3 is 14 amino acids long. With 4 bases clipped from V and 8 bases from J, the junction kept 4 bases outside the gene matches. The germline V gene has CDR1 KGHDR and CDR2 SFDVKD.

The genes are TRBV6-5 and TRBJ2-1, with TRBD2 identical over 9 bases. The germline CDR1 and CDR2 sequences are MNHEY and SVGAGI. The J segment lost 12 bases and the V segment lost 5 bases, leaving 14 bases of the junction unmatched. The CDR3 runs 15 residues. CDR3 sequence: CASSPGPGTSIGQFF. In DNA form, the CDR3 reads TGTGCCAGCAGTCCCGGCCCCGGGACTAGCATCGGGCAGTTCTTC.

The chain uses TRBV5-4 and TRBJ2-2; D is possibly TRBD2 (6 bases). There are 16 residues in the CDR3. The V gene's germline CDR1 is SGHNT and CDR2 YYREEE (reference sequence). Trimming pared 3 bases from V and 3 bases from J, leaving 15 bases between. The CDR3 nucleotides are TGTGCCAGCAGCTCGATTAGCGGCCCTTACACCGGGGAGCTGTTTTTT. Protein product: CASSSISGPYTGELFF. Full variable domain (missing parts from reference TRBV5-4 and TRBJ2-2): ETGVTQSPTHLIKTRGQQVTLRCSSQSGHNTVSWYQQALGQGPQFIFQYYREEENGRGNFPPRFSGLQFPNYSSELNVNALELDDSALYLCASSSISGPYTGELFFGEGSRLTVL.

This rearrangement joins TRBV19 to TRBJ2-3, with 9 positions matching TRBD2. V dropped 10 bases and J dropped 2; count of bases not matched to a gene: 19. Germline V gene data show CDR1 as LNHDA and CDR2 as SQIVND (reference sequence). The length of the CDR3 is 18 residues. The CDR3 bases are TGTGCCACCACCACTGTTAAAGCGGGGGGCCGTCTCACAGATACGCAGTATTTT. Translated: CATTTVKAGGRLTDTQYF. Full variable domain (rest looked up from reference TRBV19 and TRBJ2-3): DGGITQSPKYLFRKEGQNVTLSCEQNLNHDAMYWYRQDPGQGLRLIYYSQIVNDFQKGDIAEGYSVSREKKESFPLTVTSAQKNPTAFYLCATTTVKAGGRLTDTQYFGPGTRLTVL.